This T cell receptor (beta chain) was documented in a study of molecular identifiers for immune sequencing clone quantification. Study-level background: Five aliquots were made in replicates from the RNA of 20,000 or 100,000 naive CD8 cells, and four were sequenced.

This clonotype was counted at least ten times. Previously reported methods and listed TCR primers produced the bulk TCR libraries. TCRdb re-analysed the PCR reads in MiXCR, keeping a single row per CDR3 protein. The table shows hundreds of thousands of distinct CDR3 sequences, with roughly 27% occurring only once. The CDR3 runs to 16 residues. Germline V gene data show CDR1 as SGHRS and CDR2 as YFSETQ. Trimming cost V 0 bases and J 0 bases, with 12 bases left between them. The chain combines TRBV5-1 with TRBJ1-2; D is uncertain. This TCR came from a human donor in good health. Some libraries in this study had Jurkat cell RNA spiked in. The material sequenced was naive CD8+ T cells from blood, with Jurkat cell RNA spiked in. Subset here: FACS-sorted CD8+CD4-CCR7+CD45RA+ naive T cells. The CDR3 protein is CASSLGVMSTNYGYTF. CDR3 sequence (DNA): TGCGCCAGCAGCTTGGGAGTTATGTCGACTAACTATGGCTACACCTTC.